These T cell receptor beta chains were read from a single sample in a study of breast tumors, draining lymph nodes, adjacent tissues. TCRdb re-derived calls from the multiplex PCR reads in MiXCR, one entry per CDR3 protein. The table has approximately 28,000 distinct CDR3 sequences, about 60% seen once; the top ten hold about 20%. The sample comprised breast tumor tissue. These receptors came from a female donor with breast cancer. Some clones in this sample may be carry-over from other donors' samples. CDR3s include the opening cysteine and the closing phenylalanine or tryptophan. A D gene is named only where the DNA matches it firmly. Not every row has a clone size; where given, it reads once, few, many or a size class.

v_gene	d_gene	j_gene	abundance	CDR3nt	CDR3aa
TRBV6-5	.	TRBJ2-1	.	TGTGCCAGCAGTTACGTGGGTAGCTACAATGAGCAGTTCTTC	CASSYVGSYNEQFF
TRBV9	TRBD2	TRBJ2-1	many	TGTGCCAGCAGCGTAGTAGGGTTAGCGGGTGAGCAGTTCTTC	CASSVVGLAGEQFF
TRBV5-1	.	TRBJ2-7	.	TGCGCCAGCAGCTTGGCGGGGCCTTACGAGCAGTACTTC	CASSLAGPYEQYF
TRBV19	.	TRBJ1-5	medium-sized	TGTGCCAGTAGTATGCGGGGTATGGGTCAGCCCCAGCATTTT	CASSMRGMGQPQHF
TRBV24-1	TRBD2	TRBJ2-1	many	TGTGCCACCAGTGAGGGGACTAGCGTCGGTGAGCAGTTCTTC	CATSEGTSVGEQFF
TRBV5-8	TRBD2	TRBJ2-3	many	TGTGCCAGCAGCTTCTTTATAGCGGGAGTCATAGATACGCAGTATTTT	CASSFFIAGVIDTQYF
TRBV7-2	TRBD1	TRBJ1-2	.	TGTGCCAGCAGATCTCAGGGGGCTACCACCTTC	CASRSQGATTF
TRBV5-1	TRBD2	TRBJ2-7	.	TGCGCCAGCAGCCCTACCCCGACTAGCGTTGCCGAGCAGTACTTC	CASSPTPTSVAEQYF
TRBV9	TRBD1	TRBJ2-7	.	TGTGCCAGCAGCGGACAGGGGGCGCGGGAGCAGTACTTC	CASSGQGAREQYF
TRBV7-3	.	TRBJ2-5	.	TGTGCCAGCAGCTCAGGGGTGGGGGAGACCCAGTACTTC	CASSSGVGETQYF
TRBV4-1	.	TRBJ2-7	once	TGCGCCAGCAGCCAAGAAGGCAGCGTCCACGAGCAGTACTTC	CASSQEGSVHEQYF
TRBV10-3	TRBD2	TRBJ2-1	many	TGTGCCATCAGTGAGGGTGCGACTAGCGGGAGAGTTGAGCAGTTCTTC	CAISEGATSGRVEQFF
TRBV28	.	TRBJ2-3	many	TGTGCCAGCAGTAAGCAGGGTCCAGATACGCAGTATTTT	CASSKQGPDTQYF
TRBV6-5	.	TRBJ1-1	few	TGTGCCAGCAGCCCCCCGGGGGCGGGGAACACTGAAGCTTTCTTT	CASSPPGAGNTEAFF
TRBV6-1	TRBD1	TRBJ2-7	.	TGTGCCAGCAGTGAAAGGGGGCAGGGTGGCTACGAGCAGTACTTC	CASSERGQGGYEQYF
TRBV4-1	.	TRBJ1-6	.	TGCGCCAGCAGCCAAGGTTTATCACCCCTCCACTTT	CASSQGLSPLHF
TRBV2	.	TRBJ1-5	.	TGTGCCAGGTCCGGCTTAGTGAGAGAGACCCAGCATTTT	CARSGLVRETQHF
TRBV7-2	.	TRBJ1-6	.	TGTGCCAGCAGCCTGGACTTGAGCTCCTATAATTCACCCCTCCACTTT	CASSLDLSSYNSPLHF
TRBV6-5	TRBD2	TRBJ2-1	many	TGTGCCAGCAGTCCCGGGACTAGCGGGAGGTGGCTAGACAATGAGCAGTTCTTC	CASSPGTSGRWLDNEQFF
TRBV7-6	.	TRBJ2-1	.	TGTGCCAGCAGCCCAAGCCCTTGGAATGAGCAGTTCTTC	CASSPSPWNEQFF
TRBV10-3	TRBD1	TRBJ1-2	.	TGTGCCATCAATAACCATCCGAGGACAGGTCCCTATGGCTACACCTTC	CAINNHPRTGPYGYTF
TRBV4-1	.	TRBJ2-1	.	TGCGCCAGCAGCCAAGCGGGCCGAAACGTAAATGAGCAGTTCTTC	CASSQAGRNVNEQFF
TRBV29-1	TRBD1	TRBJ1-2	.	TGCAGCGGTGGACAGGGGGCGGGTGGCTACACCTTC	CSGGQGAGGYTF
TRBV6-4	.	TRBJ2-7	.	TGTGCCAGCAGCCCCGATGAGCAGTACTTC	CASSPDEQYF
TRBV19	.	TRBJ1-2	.	TGTGCCAGTAGTATCCCCGGTCGTGATCTATGGTACTATGGCTACACCTTC	CASSIPGRDLWYYGYTF
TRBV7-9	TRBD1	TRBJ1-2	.	TGTGCCAGCAGCCCGGGACAGCCGTCTGATGGCTACACCTTC	CASSPGQPSDGYTF
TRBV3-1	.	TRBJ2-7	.	TGCGCCAGCAGCCAAAGTCCATGCCCGTACGAGCAGTACTTC	CASSQSPCPYEQYF
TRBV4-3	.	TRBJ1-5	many	TGCGCCAGCAGTCTACAGCTCAATCAGCCCCAGCATTTT	CASSLQLNQPQHF
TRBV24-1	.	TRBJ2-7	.	TGTGCCACCAGTGATAGGGCAGACTCCTACGAGCAGTACTTC	CATSDRADSYEQYF
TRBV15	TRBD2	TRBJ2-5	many	TGTGCCACCAGCCCAAGACCGGGACTAATTCTTTATGAGACCCAGTACTTC	CATSPRPGLILYETQYF
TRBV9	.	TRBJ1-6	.	TGTGCCAGCAGCGTAGGGAGTTCACCCCTCCACTTT	CASSVGSSPLHF
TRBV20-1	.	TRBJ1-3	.	TGCAGTGCGCCCTGGACAGCGGAGAACACCATATATTTT	CSAPWTAENTIYF
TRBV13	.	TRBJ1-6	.	TGTGCCAGCAGCTTAGGTCGTTTGGGAGGGTCGGGAAATTCACCCCTCCACTTT	CASSLGRLGGSGNSPLHF
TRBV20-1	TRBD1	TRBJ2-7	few	TGCAGTGCTAGCCAGGACAGGGGACTCTCCTACGAGCAGTACTTC	CSASQDRGLSYEQYF
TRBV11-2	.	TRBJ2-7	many	TGTGCCAGCAGCCCAGAGCCGGAGGACGAGCAGTACTTC	CASSPEPEDEQYF
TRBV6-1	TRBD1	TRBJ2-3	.	TGTGCCACCCTCCCGGCGTATGACAGGGCCACAGATACGCAGTATTTT	CATLPAYDRATDTQYF
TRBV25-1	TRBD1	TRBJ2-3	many	TGTGCCAGCAGTAAGACAGGGGGCTGGACAGATACGCAGTATTTT	CASSKTGGWTDTQYF
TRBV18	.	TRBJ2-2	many	TGTGCCAGCTCAGCCCTTAGCGGGAACACCGGGGAGCTGTTTTTT	CASSALSGNTGELFF
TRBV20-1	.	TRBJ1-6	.	TGCAGTGCTACAGGTTATAATTCACCCCTCCACTTT	CSATGYNSPLHF
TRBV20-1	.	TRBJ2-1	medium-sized	TGCAGTGCTAGTGGCGGATACAATGAGCAGTTCTTC	CSASGGYNEQFF
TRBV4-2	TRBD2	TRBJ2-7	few	TGTGCCAGCAGCCCACTAGCGGGGGGCTCCTACGAGCAGTACTTC	CASSPLAGGSYEQYF
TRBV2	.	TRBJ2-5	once	TGTGCCAGCAGTGTCCGGGGGTACCCGGAGGAGACCCAGTACTTC	CASSVRGYPEETQYF
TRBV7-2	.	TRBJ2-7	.	TGTGCCAGCAGAGGGGGGGGCGGTTCCCACGAGCAGTACTTC	CASRGGGGSHEQYF
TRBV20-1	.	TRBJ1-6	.	TGCAGTGCTAGAGAGGGGGCGCTTGTCTCACCCCTCCACTTT	CSAREGALVSPLHF
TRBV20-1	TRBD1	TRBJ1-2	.	TGCAGTGCTAGAGATCGGACAGGGGGTGGCTACACCTTC	CSARDRTGGGYTF
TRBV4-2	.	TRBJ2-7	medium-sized	TGTGCCAGCAGCCAAGGTTCGGGCGGAGCCTACGAGCAGTACTTC	CASSQGSGGAYEQYF
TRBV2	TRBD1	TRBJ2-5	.	TGTGCCAGCACCGCCGGACAGGTACAAGAGACCCAGTACTTC	CASTAGQVQETQYF
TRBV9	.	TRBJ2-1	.	TGTGCCAGCAGCGTAGATCTGACGGGGGCTGGCTACAATGAGCAGTTCTTC	CASSVDLTGAGYNEQFF
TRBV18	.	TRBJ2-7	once	TGTGCCAGCTCACCCGTTAATGCAGGGGCCTACGAGCAGTACTTC	CASSPVNAGAYEQYF
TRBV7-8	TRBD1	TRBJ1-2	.	TGTGCCAGCAGCGTACAGGGGGAGGTCTATGGCTACACCTTC	CASSVQGEVYGYTF
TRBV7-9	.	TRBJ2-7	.	TGTGCCAGCAGCTTAGAGACAGCCCTCCGGCGGGAGCAGTACTTC	CASSLETALRREQYF
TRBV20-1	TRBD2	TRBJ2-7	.	TGCAGTGCTAGCATTTATGGACTAGCGGGAGACGAGCAGTACTTC	CSASIYGLAGDEQYF
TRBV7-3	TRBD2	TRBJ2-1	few	TGTGCCAGCAGCTTAGGGGGTAGCGGGTCCTACAATGAGCAGTTCTTC	CASSLGGSGSYNEQFF
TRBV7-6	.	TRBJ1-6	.	TGTGCCAGCAGCTTAGGAGTTTCTAACTCACCCCTCCACTTT	CASSLGVSNSPLHF
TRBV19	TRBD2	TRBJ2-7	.	TGTGCCAGTAGTATATACGGGACTAGCAACGAGCAGTACTTC	CASSIYGTSNEQYF
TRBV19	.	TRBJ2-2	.	TGTGCCAGTAGTATGTGGGGCGACACCGGGGAGCTGTTTTTT	CASSMWGDTGELFF
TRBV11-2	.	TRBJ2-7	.	TGTGCCAGCAGCTTACCAAGGGGTGGCGAGCAGTACTTC	CASSLPRGGEQYF
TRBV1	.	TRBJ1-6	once	.	CPLVNFCASRVSGDFALHF
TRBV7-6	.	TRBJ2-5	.	TGTGCCAGCAGCTTAGCCGCTGGACCGCCACGAGAGACCCAGTACTTC	CASSLAAGPPRETQYF
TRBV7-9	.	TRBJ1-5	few	TGTGCCAGCAGCTTAACCGTGACACAGCCCCAGCATTTT	CASSLTVTQPQHF